These 5 T cell receptor beta chains came from one sample sequenced in a study of OX40 agonist ivuxolimab in advanced cancers. Sequencing was performed with immunoSEQ multiplex PCR; in TCRdb, only in-frame clones are kept and a portion is missing. The data show approximately 90,000 clones, 91% seen once. This specimen was CD4+ or CD8+ T cells sorted from blood, taken in a trial of the OX40 agonist ivuxolimab. Receptors originate from an adult with an advanced solid tumor such as melanoma, head and neck, liver or kidney cancer.

This CDR3 reads CASSKPLTGELFF. As DNA, the CDR3 is TGTGCCAGCAGCAAACCCCTTACCGGGGAGCTGTTTTTT. The chain employs TRBV21-1 and TRBJ2-2; the DNA was not used to check the table's D call, TRBD2. TRBV21-1 is a pseudogene locus. This CDR3 contains 13 residues.

This rearrangement joins TRBV28 to TRBJ2-3; D is undetermined. CDR1 MDHEN and CDR2 SYDVKM come from the germline V gene. This CDR3 is built from 13 residues. Trimming stripped 5 bases from V and 0 bases from J, with 6 bases between. The CDR3 here is CASSLGSTDTQYF. DNA of the CDR3: TGTGCCAGCAGTCTCGGGAGCACAGATACGCAGTATTTT.

This sequence joins TRBV7-9 and TRBJ2-1; D is perhaps TRBD1 (6 bases). Between the trimmed V and J ends, which lost 5 bases and 2 bases, there was a span of 16 bases. Germline loops: CDR1 SEHNR, CDR2 FQNEAQ (reference sequence). This CDR3 region has 16 residues. The CDR3 loop reads CASSRHTGTPYNEQFF. CDR3 bases: TGTGCCAGCAGCCGACATACCGGGACACCCTACAATGAGCAGTTCTTC.

This clone occurred once. Compared with germline, one end of the junction differs, possibly owing to a read error. The chain employs TRBV6-1 and TRBJ1-1; D not certain. This CDR3 contains 15 residues. Looked up from germline, CDR1 is MNHNS and CDR2 is SASEGT. The CDR3 DNA reads as TGTGCCAGCATCTCCCTTACCTCTGGGAACTCTGAAGCTTTCTTT. Protein product: CASISLTSGNSEAFF.

V and J are TRBV7-2 and TRBJ2-7; D not certain. Per germline, CDR1 SGHTA and CDR2 FQGNSA. The CDR3 is 11 amino acids. V was cut by 4 bases and J by 7 bases, with 8 bases left in between. As DNA, the CDR3 is TGTGCCAGCAGCTCCCATAGAGAGCAGTACTTC. Translated: CASSSHREQYF.